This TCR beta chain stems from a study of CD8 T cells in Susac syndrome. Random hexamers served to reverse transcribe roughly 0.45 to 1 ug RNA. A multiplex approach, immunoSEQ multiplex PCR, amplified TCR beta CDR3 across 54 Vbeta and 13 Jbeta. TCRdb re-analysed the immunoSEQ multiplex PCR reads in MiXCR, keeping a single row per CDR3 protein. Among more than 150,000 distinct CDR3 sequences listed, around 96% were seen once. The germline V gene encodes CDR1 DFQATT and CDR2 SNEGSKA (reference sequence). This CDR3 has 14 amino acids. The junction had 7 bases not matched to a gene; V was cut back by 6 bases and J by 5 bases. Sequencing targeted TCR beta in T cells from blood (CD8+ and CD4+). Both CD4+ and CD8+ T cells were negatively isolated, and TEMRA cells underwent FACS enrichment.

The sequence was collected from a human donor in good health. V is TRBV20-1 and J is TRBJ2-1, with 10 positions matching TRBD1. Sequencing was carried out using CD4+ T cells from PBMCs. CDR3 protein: CSARWDRGHNEQFF. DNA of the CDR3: TGCAGTGCGAGATGGGACAGGGGCCACAATGAGCAGTTCTTC.